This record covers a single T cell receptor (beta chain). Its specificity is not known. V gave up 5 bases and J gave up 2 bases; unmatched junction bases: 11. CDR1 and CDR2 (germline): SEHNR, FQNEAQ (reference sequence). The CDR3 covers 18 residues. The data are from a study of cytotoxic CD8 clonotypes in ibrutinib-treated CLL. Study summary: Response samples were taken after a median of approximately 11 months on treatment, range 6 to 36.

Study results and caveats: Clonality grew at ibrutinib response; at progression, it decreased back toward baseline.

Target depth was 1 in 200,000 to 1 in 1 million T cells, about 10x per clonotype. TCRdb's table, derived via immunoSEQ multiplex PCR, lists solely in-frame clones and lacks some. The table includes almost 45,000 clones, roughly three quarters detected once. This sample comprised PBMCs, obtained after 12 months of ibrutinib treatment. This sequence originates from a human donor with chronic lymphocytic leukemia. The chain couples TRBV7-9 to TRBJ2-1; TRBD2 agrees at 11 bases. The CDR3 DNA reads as TGTGCCAGCAGCCTAATTATGACTAGCGGGACCCCCTACAATGAGCAGTTCTTC. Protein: CASSLIMTSGTPYNEQFF. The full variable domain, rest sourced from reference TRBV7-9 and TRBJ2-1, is DTGVSQNPRHKITKRGQNVTFRCDPISEHNRLYWYRQTLGQGPEFLTYFQNEAQLEKSRLLSDRFSAERPKGSFSTLEIQRTEQGDSAMYLCASSLIMTSGTPYNEQFFGPGTRLTVL.